This paragraph reports one T cell receptor beta chain. The data derive from a study of blood T cell repertoires in COVID-19. Study-wide context: Acute and convalescent COVID-19 samples came from the United States, Italy and Spain. T cells, B-cell-depleted T cells, or PBMCs provided the cDNA or gDNA that served as material.

Patients from Seattle were sampled longitudinally, starting during active infection. V lost 3 bases and J lost 2, with 16 bases in between. Germline V gives CDR1 KGHSH, CDR2 LQKENI. The CDR3 covers 16 residues. How the authors handled the data: Reference gene primer amplification gave estimated nucleated cell counts. Clones were sequenced by immunoSEQ multiplex PCR, and TCRdb holds only the in-frame ones, with some missing. V and J calls and clone size come straight from that table; D and trimming were deduced from the DNA. Of around 120,000 clones listed, nearly 90% were seen once; the top ten hold 3.8%.

The sequence was collected from a woman aged 60 to 75 with COVID-19, enrolled during active disease. Material for sequencing was peripheral blood. This chain uses TRBV18 with TRBJ1-1; the D gene is possibly TRBD1 (6 bases). DNA for the CDR3: TGTGCCAGCTCACCCTTACCCGCAGGGGTCAACACTGAAGCTTTCTTT. Translating it yields CASSPLPAGVNTEAFF.